This T cell receptor beta chain was recorded in a study of blood T cell repertoires in COVID-19. The overall study: Italy, Spain and the United States were the sources of the convalescent and acute COVID-19 samples. Nucleic acid was either cDNA or gDNA, and it came from T cells, B-cell-depleted T cells, or PBMCs.

The authors' processing: Amplified reference gene primers provided the basis for estimating nucleated cell counts. The table came from immunoSEQ multiplex PCR; TCRdb's copy has only in-frame clones and leaves some out. The D gene and trimming were derived from the DNA, and the V and J assignments and clone size from that table. The profile covers tens of thousands of clones, with about 85% appearing a single time and around 4.1% taken by the ten largest. Sequencing input: peripheral blood. The sequence derives from a man between 60 and 75 years old with acute or convalescent COVID-19.

The CDR3 region is CASSPPSRQGDYGYTF. The CDR3, as DNA: TGTGCCAGCTCACCACCGTCCCGACAGGGGGACTATGGCTACACCTTC. This sequence joins TRBV18 and TRBJ1-2; TRBD1 matches at 9 bases. The germline CDR1 and CDR2 sequences are KGHSH and LQKENI. The CDR3 length is 16 residues. Trimming at V came to 0 bases and at J to 3 bases, leaving 5 bases not matched to a gene.